The clone carrying this T cell receptor beta chain came up a few times. What it binds is not known. Clones were sequenced by immunoSEQ multiplex PCR, and TCRdb holds only the in-frame ones, with some missing. The sample shows 200,000 or so clones, more than 65% of them seen only once. The data belong to a study of cytomegalovirus exposure and HLA in healthy donors. Study-wide points: In a later analysis, first-cohort TCR clusters were found to tend to co-occur in the 120 validation repertoires. Reported performance of the classifier showed diagnosis of cytomegalovirus status with high specificity and sensitivity. The authors enumerated around 150 TCR beta chains as linked to cytomegalovirus.

Deletions cut 3 bases from V and 4 bases from J, with 9 bases between. Germline CDR1 reads SNHLY; CDR2 reads FYNNEI. The length of the CDR3 is 14 residues. J is TRBJ2-2 and V is TRBV2, with D perhaps matching TRBD1 (5 bases). This receptor was taken from a woman aged 25 to 39 in good health and CMV-seropositive. The sample taken for sequencing was PBMCs. The CDR3 reads CASSEYRTTGELFF. CDR3 DNA: TGTGCCAGCAGTGAGTACAGGACCACCGGGGAGCTGTTTTTT. Filled out from reference TRBV2 and TRBJ2-2, the complete variable domain reads EPEVTQTPSHQVTQMGQEVILRCVPISNHLYFYWYRQILGQKVEFLVSFYNNEISEKSEIFDDQFSVERPDGSNFTLKIRSTKLEDSAMYFCASSEYRTTGELFFGEGSRLTVL.